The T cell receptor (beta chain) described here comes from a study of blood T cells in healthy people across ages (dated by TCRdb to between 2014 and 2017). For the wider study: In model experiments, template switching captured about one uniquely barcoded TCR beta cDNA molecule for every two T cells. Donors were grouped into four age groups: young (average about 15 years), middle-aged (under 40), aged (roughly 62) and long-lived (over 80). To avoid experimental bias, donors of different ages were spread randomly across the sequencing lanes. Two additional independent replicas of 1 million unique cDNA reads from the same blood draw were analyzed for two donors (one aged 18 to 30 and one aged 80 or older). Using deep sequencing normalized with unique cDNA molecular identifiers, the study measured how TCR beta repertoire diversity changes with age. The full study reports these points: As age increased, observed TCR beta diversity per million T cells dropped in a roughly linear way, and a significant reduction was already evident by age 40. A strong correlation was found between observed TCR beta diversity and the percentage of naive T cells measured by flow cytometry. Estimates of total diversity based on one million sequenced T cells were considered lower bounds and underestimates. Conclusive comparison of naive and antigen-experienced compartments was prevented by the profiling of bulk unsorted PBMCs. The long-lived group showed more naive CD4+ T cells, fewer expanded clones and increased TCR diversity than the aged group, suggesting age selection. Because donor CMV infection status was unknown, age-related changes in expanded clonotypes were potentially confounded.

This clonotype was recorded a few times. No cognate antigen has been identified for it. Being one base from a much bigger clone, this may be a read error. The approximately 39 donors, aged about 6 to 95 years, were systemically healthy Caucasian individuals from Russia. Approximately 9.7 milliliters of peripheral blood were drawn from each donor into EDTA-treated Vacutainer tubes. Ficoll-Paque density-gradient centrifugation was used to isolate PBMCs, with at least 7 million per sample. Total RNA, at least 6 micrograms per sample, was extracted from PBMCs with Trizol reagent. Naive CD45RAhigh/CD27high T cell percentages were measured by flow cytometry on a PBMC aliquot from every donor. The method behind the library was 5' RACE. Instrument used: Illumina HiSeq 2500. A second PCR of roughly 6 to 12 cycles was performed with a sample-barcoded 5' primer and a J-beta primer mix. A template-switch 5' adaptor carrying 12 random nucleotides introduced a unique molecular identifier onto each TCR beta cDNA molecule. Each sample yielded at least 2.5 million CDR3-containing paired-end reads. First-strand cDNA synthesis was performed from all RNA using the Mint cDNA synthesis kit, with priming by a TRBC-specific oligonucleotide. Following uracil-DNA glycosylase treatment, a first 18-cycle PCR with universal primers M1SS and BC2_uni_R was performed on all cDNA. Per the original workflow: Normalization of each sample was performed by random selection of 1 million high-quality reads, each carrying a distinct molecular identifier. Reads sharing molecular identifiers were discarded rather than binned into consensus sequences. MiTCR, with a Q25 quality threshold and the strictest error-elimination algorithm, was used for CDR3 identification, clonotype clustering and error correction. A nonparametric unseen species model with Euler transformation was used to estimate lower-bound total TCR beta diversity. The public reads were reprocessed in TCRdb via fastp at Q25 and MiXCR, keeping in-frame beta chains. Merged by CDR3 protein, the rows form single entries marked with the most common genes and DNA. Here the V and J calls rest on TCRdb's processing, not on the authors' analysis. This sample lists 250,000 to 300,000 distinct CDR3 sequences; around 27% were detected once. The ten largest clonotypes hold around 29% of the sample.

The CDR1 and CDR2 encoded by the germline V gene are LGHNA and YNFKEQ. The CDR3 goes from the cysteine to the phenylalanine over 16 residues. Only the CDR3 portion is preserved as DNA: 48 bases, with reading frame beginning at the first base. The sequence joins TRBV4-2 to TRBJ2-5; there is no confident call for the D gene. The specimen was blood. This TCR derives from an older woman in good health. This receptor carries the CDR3 CAGSQDPTRPQETQYF. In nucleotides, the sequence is TGTGCCGGCAGCCAAGACCCTACACGTCCTCAAGAGACCCAGTACTTC.